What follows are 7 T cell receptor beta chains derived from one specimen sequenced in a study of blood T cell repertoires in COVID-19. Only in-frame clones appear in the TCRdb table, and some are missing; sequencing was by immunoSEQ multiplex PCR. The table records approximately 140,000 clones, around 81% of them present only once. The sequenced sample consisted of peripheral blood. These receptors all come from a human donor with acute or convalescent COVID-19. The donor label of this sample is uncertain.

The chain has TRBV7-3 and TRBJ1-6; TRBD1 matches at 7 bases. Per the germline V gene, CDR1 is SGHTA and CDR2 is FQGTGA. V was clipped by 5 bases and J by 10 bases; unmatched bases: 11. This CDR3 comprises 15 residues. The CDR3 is CASSLQGQSGSPLHF. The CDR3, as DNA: TGTGCCAGCAGCCTACAGGGACAGTCGGGATCACCCCTCCACTTT.

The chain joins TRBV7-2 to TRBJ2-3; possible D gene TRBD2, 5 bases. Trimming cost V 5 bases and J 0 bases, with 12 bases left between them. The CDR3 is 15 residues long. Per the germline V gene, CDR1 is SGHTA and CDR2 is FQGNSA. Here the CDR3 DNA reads TGTGCCAGCAGCCCCCCGGGGTTTAGCACAGATACGCAGTATTTT. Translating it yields CASSPPGFSTDTQYF.

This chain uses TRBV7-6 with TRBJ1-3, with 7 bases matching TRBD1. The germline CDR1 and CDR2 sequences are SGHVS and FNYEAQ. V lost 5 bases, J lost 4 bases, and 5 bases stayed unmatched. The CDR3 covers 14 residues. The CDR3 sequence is CASSARDRGNTIYF. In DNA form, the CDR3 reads TGTGCCAGCAGCGCCCGGGACAGAGGAAACACCATATATTTT.

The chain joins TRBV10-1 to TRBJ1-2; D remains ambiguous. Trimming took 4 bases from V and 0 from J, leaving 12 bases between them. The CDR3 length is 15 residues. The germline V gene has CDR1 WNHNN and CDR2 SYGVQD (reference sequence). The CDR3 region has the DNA TGCGCCAGCAGTGGGGAGCTATTCTCTAACTATGGCTACACCTTC. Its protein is CASSGELFSNYGYTF.

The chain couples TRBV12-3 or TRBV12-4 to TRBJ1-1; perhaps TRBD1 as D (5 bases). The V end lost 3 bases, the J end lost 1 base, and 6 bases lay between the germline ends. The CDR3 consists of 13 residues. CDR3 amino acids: CASSFQGNTEAFF. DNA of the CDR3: TGTGCCAGCAGTTTCCAGGGGAACACTGAAGCTTTCTTT.

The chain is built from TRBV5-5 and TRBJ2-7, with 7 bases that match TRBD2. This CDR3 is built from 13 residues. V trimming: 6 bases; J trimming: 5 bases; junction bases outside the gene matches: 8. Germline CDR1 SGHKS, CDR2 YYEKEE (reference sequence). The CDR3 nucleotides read TGTGCCAGCACCAGGGAGGGGAGGCACGAGCAGTACTTC. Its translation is CASTREGRHEQYF.

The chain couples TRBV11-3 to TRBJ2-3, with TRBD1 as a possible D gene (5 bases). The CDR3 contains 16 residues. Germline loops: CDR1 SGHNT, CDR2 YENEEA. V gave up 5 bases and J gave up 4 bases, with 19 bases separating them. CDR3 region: CASSLGLQGGPDTQYF. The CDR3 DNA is TGTGCCAGCAGCCTAGGGCTGCAGGGTGGGCCAGATACGCAGTATTTT.